A selection of T cell receptor beta chains follows, all from one sample in a study of PD-1 blockade in mismatch repair-deficient tumors. Clones were read by immunoSEQ multiplex PCR, and TCRdb kept only the in-frame ones, dropping some. Of 20,000 to 30,000 clones in the sample, 65% to 85% were seen once. The input for sequencing was PBMCs, taken before pembrolizumab treatment. The receptors were sampled from an adult with mismatch repair-deficient cancer. The CDR3 runs from the conserved cysteine through the conserved F or W. A D gene is named only where the DNA matches it firmly. Not all rows give a size; the values are once, few, many and, for expanded clones, a class.

v_gene	abundance	j_gene	d_gene	CDR3nt	CDR3aa
TRBV19	NA	TRBJ2-3	TRBD2	TGTGCCAGTAGTATGACTAGCGGGAGAACAGATACGCAGTATTTT	CASSMTSGRTDTQYF
TRBV2	NA	TRBJ2-2	NA	TGTGCCAGCAGGCCGACAGGCTCGAACACCGGGGAGCTGTTTTTT	CASRPTGSNTGELFF
TRBV6-6	NA	TRBJ1-5	TRBD1	TGTGCCAGCCAAGGACAGGGGTATAGCAATCAGCCCCAGCATTTT	CASQGQGYSNQPQHF
TRBV6-1	once	TRBJ1-3	NA	TGTGCCAGCACTCAGGGGTCTGGAAACACCATATATTTT	CASTQGSGNTIYF
TRBV4-1	NA	TRBJ2-7	TRBD2	TGCGCCAGCAGCCAAGCCTATATGGCTAGCGGTAAATTCGAGCAGTACTTC	CASSQAYMASGKFEQYF
TRBV6-5	NA	TRBJ2-2	NA	TGTGCCAGCTCCAGCGCGGGCGGGGAGCTGTTTTTT	CASSSAGGELFF
TRBV5-1	NA	TRBJ2-7	TRBD2	TGCGCCAGCAACCCTGTTTCGGGAGGAACCCTGGGGCAGTACTTC	CASNPVSGGTLGQYF
TRBV14	NA	TRBJ2-1	TRBD2	TGTGCCAGCAGCGAAACAGGGCTACTAGCGGGATACAATGAGCAGTTCTTC	CASSETGLLAGYNEQFF
TRBV5-1	NA	TRBJ1-4	NA	TGCGCCAGCAGCATCCTCGGGCCGGGGACTAATGAAAAACTGTTTTTT	CASSILGPGTNEKLFF
TRBV28	NA	TRBJ1-2	NA	TGTGCCAGCAGTTACCCCCTGGCAGGATCAAACTATGGCTACACCTTC	CASSYPLAGSNYGYTF
TRBV5-1	NA	TRBJ1-5	NA	TGCGCCAGCAGTACAGGGTACAACAATCAGCCCCAGCATTTT	CASSTGYNNQPQHF
TRBV10-3	NA	TRBJ2-7	TRBD1	TGTGCCATCAGTCTAGGGGACAGGGCCTCCTACGAGCAGTACTTC	CAISLGDRASYEQYF
TRBV6-1	NA	TRBJ1-2	NA	TGTGCCAGCAGCAGCGGATACTATGGCTACACCTTC	CASSSGYYGYTF
TRBV14	once	TRBJ1-1	TRBD1	TGTGCCAGCAGCCGATACAGGGGGCTTAGGACTGAAGCTTTCTTT	CASSRYRGLRTEAFF
TRBV29-1	NA	TRBJ2-7	TRBD2	TGCAGCGTTGGCGGGGACCGGCGGGGGAGCTCCTACGAGCAGTACTTC	CSVGGDRRGSSYEQYF
TRBV28	NA	TRBJ1-5	TRBD1	TGTGCCAGCAGCTTGGGACAGAGGGTGGCTCAGCCCCAGCATTTT	CASSLGQRVAQPQHF
TRBV10-1	NA	TRBJ2-3	NA	TGCGCCAGCAGTGACGGGTCAGATACGCAGTATTTT	CASSDGSDTQYF
TRBV5-6	NA	TRBJ1-2	TRBD1	TGTGCCAGCAGCTGGGTTCAGCAGGGGGCGCGGAACTATGGCTACACCTTC	CASSWVQQGARNYGYTF
TRBV6-1	NA	TRBJ2-7	NA	TGTGCCAGCAGGATGACAGGTTCAGCCTACGAGCAGTACTTC	CASRMTGSAYEQYF
TRBV10-3	NA	TRBJ2-7	NA	TGTGCCATCAGTAGCGGAATAAGCTCCTACGAGCAGTACTTC	CAISSGISSYEQYF
TRBV10-3	NA	TRBJ2-7	TRBD1	TGTGCCATCAGCCGGGACAGTTACGAGCAGTACTTC	CAISRDSYEQYF
TRBV5-1	NA	TRBJ1-2	NA	TGCGCCAGCAGCTTGGGGGGGGACCGGGATGGCTACACCTTC	CASSLGGDRDGYTF
TRBV30	few	TRBJ2-7	TRBD2	TGTGCCTGGAGGCACGGACTAGCGCAAGCCGAGCAGTACTTC	CAWRHGLAQAEQYF
TRBV29-1	NA	TRBJ2-5	NA	TGCAGCGTTGAAGCGGGAGCAGAGACCCAGTACTTC	CSVEAGAETQYF
TRBV28	NA	TRBJ1-2	NA	TGTGCCAGCAGTTTACTTTTAGCAGAGGGCTATGGCTACACCTTC	CASSLLLAEGYGYTF
TRBV18	NA	TRBJ1-2	TRBD1	TGTGCCAGCTGTCCAGGGGGCGACTATGGCTACACCTTC	CASCPGGDYGYTF
TRBV10-3	NA	TRBJ2-3	NA	TGTGCCATCAGCTCGTGGCAGGGGGAAGGGGATAGCGGGACGGATACGCAGTATTTT	CAISSWQGEGDSGTDTQYF
TRBV7-2	NA	TRBJ2-1	TRBD2	TGTGCCAGCAGTACCGGGACTAGCGACCTGGGCCATGAGCAGTTCTTC	CASSTGTSDLGHEQFF
TRBV7-9	NA	TRBJ2-1	TRBD2	TGTGCCAGCAGCTTAGCGGGAGCGGGAGGTTTTAACAATGAGCAGTTCTTC	CASSLAGAGGFNNEQFF
TRBV28	NA	TRBJ2-4	TRBD2	TGTGCCAGCACCCCGGGACTAGCAGTAAACATTCAGTACTTC	CASTPGLAVNIQYF
TRBV28	NA	TRBJ2-3	NA	TGTGCCAGCAGTTGGGGCAGGGTTACAGATACGCAGTATTTT	CASSWGRVTDTQYF
TRBV5-1	NA	TRBJ2-7	TRBD2	TGCGCCAGCAGCCCGGCGCGGGGGTACGAGCAGTACTTC	CASSPARGYEQYF
TRBV6-6	NA	TRBJ2-7	TRBD2	TGTGCCAGTCTTTACGGGGGGGGAAGGATCTACGAGCAGTACTTC	CASLYGGGRIYEQYF
TRBV9	NA	TRBJ2-7	TRBD1	TGTGCCAGCAGCGAATGGGACAGCTCCTACGAGCAGTACTTC	CASSEWDSSYEQYF
TRBV21-1	NA	TRBJ2-2	NA	TGTGCCAGCAGCAAAGATGGTCAGGGGGCTCGGACCGGGGAGCTGTTTTTT	CASSKDGQGARTGELFF
TRBV7-8	NA	TRBJ1-4	TRBD1	TGTGCCAGCAGCTTTAAGGGGGCGACTAATGAAAAACTGTTTTTT	CASSFKGATNEKLFF
TRBV18	NA	TRBJ1-1	NA	TGTGCCAGCTCACCACAGGGCGGGGGAGGGAACACTGAAGCTTTCTTT	CASSPQGGGGNTEAFF
TRBV15	NA	TRBJ1-1	NA	TGTGCCACCAGCAGAGATGGCCCGGGAAACACTGAAGCTTTCTTT	CATSRDGPGNTEAFF
TRBV5-1	NA	TRBJ2-7	TRBD2	TGCGCCAGCAGCCCTCTAGCGGGAGCGAGGTCATACGAGCAGTACTTC	CASSPLAGARSYEQYF
TRBV10-2	NA	TRBJ1-1	TRBD1	TGCGCCAGCATACGCACAGGGCAGGGGGCTGAAGCTTTCTTT	CASIRTGQGAEAFF
TRBV11-3	NA	TRBJ2-3	TRBD1	TGTGCCAGCAGCTTGACAGGGTATTCCACAGATACGCAGTATTTT	CASSLTGYSTDTQYF
TRBV7-9	NA	TRBJ2-3	TRBD1	TGTGCCAGCAGCTTGGGGTCTCAGGGAAGGGGGCTCACAGATACGCAGTATTTT	CASSLGSQGRGLTDTQYF
TRBV10-3	NA	TRBJ2-7	NA	TGTGCCATCAGTGCGGCCGACAGGACGGGCTACGAGCAGTACTTC	CAISAADRTGYEQYF
TRBV28	few	TRBJ2-7	TRBD1	TGTGCCAGCAGATCGGGACAGCCGATGGCCTACGAGCAGTACTTC	CASRSGQPMAYEQYF
TRBV11-2	NA	TRBJ2-5	TRBD2	TGTGCCAGCAGCCGGACTAGCGGGAGGGTAGCCCAGTACTTC	CASSRTSGRVAQYF
TRBV7-3	once	TRBJ2-1	NA	TGTGCCAGCAGCCCAGTTGGCCCCAATGAGCAGTTCTTC	CASSPVGPNEQFF
TRBV2	NA	TRBJ1-1	NA	TGTGCCAGCACCGATCAGGGTTTTGAAGCTTTCTTT	CASTDQGFEAFF
TRBV27	NA	TRBJ2-6	NA	TGTGCCAGCAGTGGCCCCGGGACACCCGGCGCCAGCGTCCTGACTTTC	CASSGPGTPGASVLTF
TRBV19	NA	TRBJ2-4	NA	TGTGCCAGTACCATGGTAGAGGGATCTGGGAACATTCAGTACTTC	CASTMVEGSGNIQYF
TRBV19	NA	TRBJ1-6	NA	TGTGCCAGTAGCCCCGGGAGGGCCCATTCACCCCTCCACTTT	CASSPGRAHSPLHF
TRBV2	NA	TRBJ2-1	NA	TGTGCCAGCAGTGATGAGGGTGGCACCCACAATGAGCAGTTCTTC	CASSDEGGTHNEQFF
TRBV2	NA	TRBJ2-2	NA	TGTGCCAGCAGTGTCGGGCAGGGGGGCACCGGGGAGCTGTTTTTT	CASSVGQGGTGELFF
TRBV10-2	NA	TRBJ2-7	TRBD2	TGCGCCAGCAGTGTAGCGGGAGGGCCGTACGAGCAGTACTTC	CASSVAGGPYEQYF
TRBV5-4	few	TRBJ2-6	TRBD1	TGTGCCAGCAGCTCAGGGGGCTCTGGGGCCAACGTCCTGACTTTC	CASSSGGSGANVLTF
TRBV2	NA	TRBJ1-4	TRBD1	TGTGCCAGCAGGCCAGGACAGGGAGCAACTAATGAAAAACTGTTTTTT	CASRPGQGATNEKLFF